This TCR beta chain was found in a study of blood T cell repertoires in COVID-19. Study information: COVID-19 samples, acute and convalescent, were from the United States, Italy and Spain. From T cells, B-cell-depleted T cells, or PBMCs came the material, which was cDNA or gDNA.

Assay: immunoSEQ multiplex PCR; the TCRdb copy retains only in-frame clones and omits some. There are some 75,000 clones in the sample; 75% to 90% occur only once, and around 0.58% lies in the top ten. The junction had 7 bases not matched to a gene; V was cut back by 6 bases and J by 6 bases. The CDR3 totals 12 residues. CDR1 is SQVTM and CDR2 is ANQGSEA in the germline V gene. This clone was recorded a few times. The sequenced material came from peripheral blood. The V and J genes are TRBV29-1 and TRBJ1-1; the match to TRBD1 covers 7 bases. The receptor was derived from a man in his sixties with acute or convalescent COVID-19. The CDR3 protein is CSVDRISPEAFF. The CDR3 bases are TGCAGCGTGGACAGGATCTCCCCTGAAGCTTTCTTT.